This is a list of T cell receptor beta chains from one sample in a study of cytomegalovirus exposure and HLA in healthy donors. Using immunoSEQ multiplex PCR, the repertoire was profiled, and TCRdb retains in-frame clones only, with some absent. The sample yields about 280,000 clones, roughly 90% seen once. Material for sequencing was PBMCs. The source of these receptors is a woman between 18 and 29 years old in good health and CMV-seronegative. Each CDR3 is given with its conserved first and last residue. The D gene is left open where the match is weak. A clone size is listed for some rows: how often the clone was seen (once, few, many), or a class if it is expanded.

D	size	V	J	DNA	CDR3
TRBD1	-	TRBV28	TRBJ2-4	TGTGCCAGCACCATGACAGGGGGCCGAAACATTCAGTACTTC	CASTMTGGRNIQYF
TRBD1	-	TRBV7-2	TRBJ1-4	TGTGCCAGCAGCTTAGCGGCTTACAGACAGGGGCGTGGTGAAAAACTGTTTTTT	CASSLAAYRQGRGEKLFF
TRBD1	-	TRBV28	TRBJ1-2	TGTGCCAGCAGTTTGGTCAGGGGGTACTATGGCTACACCTTC	CASSLVRGYYGYTF
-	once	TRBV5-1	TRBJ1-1	TGCGCCAGCAGCTTGGCTCAGAAGGGGTCTGAAGCTTTCTTT	CASSLAQKGSEAFF
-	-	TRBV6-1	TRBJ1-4	TGTGCCAGCAGTGATCCCGCGGCGCAAAAACTGTTTTTT	CASSDPAAQKLFF
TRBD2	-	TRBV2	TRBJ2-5	TGTGCCAGCAGTGGGAAAGGACTAGCGGGAAAAGAGACCCAGTACTTC	CASSGKGLAGKETQYF
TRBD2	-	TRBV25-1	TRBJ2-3	TGTGCCAGCAGTGTAGGACTAGCGGGATCAGATACGCAGTATTTT	CASSVGLAGSDTQYF
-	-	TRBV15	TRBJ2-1	TGTGCCACCGCTACAGGGATACCCAATGAGCAGTTCTTC	CATATGIPNEQFF
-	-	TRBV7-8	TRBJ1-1	TGTGCCAGCAGCTTACAGGGGTTTACTGAAGCTTTCTTT	CASSLQGFTEAFF
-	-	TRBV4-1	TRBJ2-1	TGCGCCAGCAGCCAAGATTCGAGGTTTGAGCAGTTCTTC	CASSQDSRFEQFF
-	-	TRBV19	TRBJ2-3	TGTGCCAGTAGGGGACTCCCGACGGATACGCAGTATTTT	CASRGLPTDTQYF
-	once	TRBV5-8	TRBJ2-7	TGTGCCACCGTCCGGACGGGGACCTACGAGCAGTACTTC	CATVRTGTYEQYF
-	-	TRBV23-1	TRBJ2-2	TGCGCCAGCAGTCTACGGTACAGCTACACCGGGGAGCTGTTTTTT	CASSLRYSYTGELFF
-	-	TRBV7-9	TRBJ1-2	TGTGCCAGCAGCTTAGTCGGCGGGAACTATGGCTACACCTTC	CASSLVGGNYGYTF
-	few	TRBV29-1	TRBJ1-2	TGCAGCGTTGAAGTTGAGGGCCGCTATGGCTACACCTTC	CSVEVEGRYGYTF
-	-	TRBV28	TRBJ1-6	TGTGCCAGCAGTTTATCGGGGGAGAGAGGATCACCCCTCCACTTT	CASSLSGERGSPLHF
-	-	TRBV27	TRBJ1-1	TGTGCCAGCAGCAGGGGTCCGGGCGCTGAAGCTTTCTTT	CASSRGPGAEAFF
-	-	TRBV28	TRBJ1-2	TGTGCCAGCAGTTTGCAGTACTATGGCTACACCTTC	CASSLQYYGYTF
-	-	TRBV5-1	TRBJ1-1	TGCGCCAGCAGCTTGCGGGGGGCTAACACTGAAGCTTTCTTT	CASSLRGANTEAFF
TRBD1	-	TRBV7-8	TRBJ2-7	TGTGCCAGCAGCATAGGACAGGGGGCTTGGGAGCAGTACTTC	CASSIGQGAWEQYF
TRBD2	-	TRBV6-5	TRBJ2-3	TGTGCCAGCAGTTACTCGACTAGCGGGAGGGCCAGTACGCAGTATTTT	CASSYSTSGRASTQYF
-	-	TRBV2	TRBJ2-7	TGTGCCAGCAGTGGACGGAGGGACGAGCAGTACTTC	CASSGRRDEQYF
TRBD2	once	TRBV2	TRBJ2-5	TGTGCCAGCAGTGGAACTAGCGGGAAGCAAGAGACCCAGTACTTC	CASSGTSGKQETQYF
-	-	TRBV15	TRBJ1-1	TGTGCCACCAGCAGAGACACCTATCTGAACACTGAAGCTTTCTTT	CATSRDTYLNTEAFF
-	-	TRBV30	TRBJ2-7	TGTGCCTGGAGTACGGACTACTCCTACGAGCAGTACTTC	CAWSTDYSYEQYF
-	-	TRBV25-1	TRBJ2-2	TGTGCCAGCAAAGGATCCGGCGGATCGAACACCGGGGAGCTGTTTTTT	CASKGSGGSNTGELFF
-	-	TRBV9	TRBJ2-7	TGTGCCAGCAGCGAGAGAACCGGGACTCCCGGTGAGCAGTACTTC	CASSERTGTPGEQYF
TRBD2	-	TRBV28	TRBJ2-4	TGTGCCAGCAGATCAAGCGGGGCCTGGGAAAAAAACATTCAGTACTTC	CASRSSGAWEKNIQYF
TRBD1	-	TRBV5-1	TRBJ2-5	TGCGCCAGCAGCTGGGGACAGGGGGCGGCGGAGACCCAGTACTTC	CASSWGQGAAETQYF
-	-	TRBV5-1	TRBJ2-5	TGCGCCAGCAGCCCCACAGGGTTGCAAGAGACCCAGTACTTC	CASSPTGLQETQYF
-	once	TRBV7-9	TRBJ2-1	TGTGCCAGCAGCTTAGGAAGGAGCAATGAGCAGTTCTTC	CASSLGRSNEQFF
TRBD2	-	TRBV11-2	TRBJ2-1	TGTGCCAGCAGCTTGACGGGACTAGCGGGAAATGAGCAGTTCTTC	CASSLTGLAGNEQFF
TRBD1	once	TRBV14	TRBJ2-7	TGTGCCAGCAGCCGTCGGGACAGGGTCTCCGAGCAGTACTTC	CASSRRDRVSEQYF
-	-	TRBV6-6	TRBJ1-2	TGTGCCAGCAGTACCGACAACAGGGCTGGCTACACCTTC	CASSTDNRAGYTF
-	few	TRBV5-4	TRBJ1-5	TGTGCCAGCAGCTTAAACCCAGGGGAAGGTCAGCCCCAGCATTTT	CASSLNPGEGQPQHF
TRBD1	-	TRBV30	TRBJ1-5	TGTGCCTGGAGTTCAGGGGGCGCGGGTCAGCCCCAGCATTTT	CAWSSGGAGQPQHF
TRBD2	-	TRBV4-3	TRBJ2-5	TGCGCCAGCAGCCAAGTGGGGGAGGGTGGAATGGGACTAGCGGGAGGCGGAGAGACCCAGTACTTC	CASSQVGEGGMGLAGGGETQYF
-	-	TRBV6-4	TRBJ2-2	TGTGCCAGCAGCTTCGACACCACCGGGGAGCTGTTTTTT	CASSFDTTGELFF
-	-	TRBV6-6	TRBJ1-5	TGTGCCAGCAGTTACTTTGAGGGAGGCAATCAGCCCCAGCATTTT	CASSYFEGGNQPQHF
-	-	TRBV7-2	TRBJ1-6	TGTGCCAGCAGCCCACCCTTTCCCTCGCGGGATTCACCCCTCCACTTT	CASSPPFPSRDSPLHF
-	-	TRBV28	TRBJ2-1	TGTGCCAGCAGTTTAAAGTGGGGAGAAGGGGCAGGGGATGAGCAGTTCTTC	CASSLKWGEGAGDEQFF
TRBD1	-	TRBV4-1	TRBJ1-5	TGCGCCAGCAGCCAAACGTCGGGACAGGGGTTGAATCAGCCCCAGCATTTT	CASSQTSGQGLNQPQHF
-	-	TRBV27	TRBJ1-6	TGTGCCAGCAGTTTAGGAGGCGGCAGGGGCCCGCTGGCCCTCCACTTT	CASSLGGGRGPLALHF
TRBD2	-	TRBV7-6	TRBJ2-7	TGTGCCAGCAGCTTAGTTTCGCTAGCGGGTTTATATGGAGACGAGCAGTACTTC	CASSLVSLAGLYGDEQYF
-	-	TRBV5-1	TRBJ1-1	TGCGCCAGCAGCCCGGGACTGCTAATGAACACTGAAGCTTTCTTT	CASSPGLLMNTEAFF
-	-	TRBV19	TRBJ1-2	TGTGCCAGTAGTCCGTGGACAGCTAACTATGGCTACACCTTC	CASSPWTANYGYTF
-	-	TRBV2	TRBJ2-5	TGTGCCAGCAACGGGGGGCTGGTTGAGACCCAGTACTTC	CASNGGLVETQYF
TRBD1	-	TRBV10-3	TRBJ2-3	TGTGCCATCAGTGACCCGGGACAGGGGGGAGATACGCAGTATTTT	CAISDPGQGGDTQYF
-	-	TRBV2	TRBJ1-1	TGTGCCAGCAGTCGGACAGATCCATTGGTGGCTTTCTTT	CASSRTDPLVAFF
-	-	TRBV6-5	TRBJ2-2	TGTGCCAGCAAACGGGGGAATGGAGCCGGGGAGCTGTTTTTT	CASKRGNGAGELFF
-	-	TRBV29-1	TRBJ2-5	TGCAGCGATCTAGGAGGGCCGGTGCAAGAGACCCAGTACTTC	CSDLGGPVQETQYF
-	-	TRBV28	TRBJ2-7	TGTGCCAGCAGTTTTGCCGGGAACTCCTACGAGCAGTACTTC	CASSFAGNSYEQYF
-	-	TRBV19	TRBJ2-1	TGTGCCAGTAGTATGGGACATGCCTACAATGAGCAGTTCTTC	CASSMGHAYNEQFF